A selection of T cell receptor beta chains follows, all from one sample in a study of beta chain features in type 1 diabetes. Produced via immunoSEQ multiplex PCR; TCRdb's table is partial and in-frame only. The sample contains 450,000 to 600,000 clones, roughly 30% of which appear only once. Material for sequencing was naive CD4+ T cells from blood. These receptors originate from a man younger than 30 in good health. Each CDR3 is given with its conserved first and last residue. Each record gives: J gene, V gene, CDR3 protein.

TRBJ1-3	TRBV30	CAWTVTGSSGNTIYF
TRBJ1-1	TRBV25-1	CASSRDRWGTEAFF
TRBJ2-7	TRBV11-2	CASSLVRGYEQYF
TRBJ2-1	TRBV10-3	CAIRGTSDYNEQFF
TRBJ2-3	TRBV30	CAWSPGSGSTDTQYF
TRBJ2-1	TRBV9	CASSVEGLAGGYEQFF
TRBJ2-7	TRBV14	CASSQDDIARGTYEQYF
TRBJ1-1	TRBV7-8	CASSPSRGGTEAFF
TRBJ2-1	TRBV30	CAWSARPAFEQFF
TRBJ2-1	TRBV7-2	CASSYHSVAEQFF
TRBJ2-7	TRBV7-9	CASSSGWAENLEQYF
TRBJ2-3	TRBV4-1	CASSQAKMGLSYTQYF
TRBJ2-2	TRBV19	CASTWEGRELFF
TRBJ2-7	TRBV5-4	CASSGGPDLSYEQYF
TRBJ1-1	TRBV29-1	CSAGTSEAFF
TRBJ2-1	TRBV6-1	CAISRQGDNEQFF
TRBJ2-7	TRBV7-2	CASSLDRGVFEQYF
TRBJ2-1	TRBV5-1	CASSLSRGPAYNEQFF
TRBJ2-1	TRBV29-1	CSARQGLYNEQFF
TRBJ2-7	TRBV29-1	CSVEPRDKPNEQYF
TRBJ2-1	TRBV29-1	CSSQLAGVYNEQFF
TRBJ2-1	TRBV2	CASRLQGEQFF
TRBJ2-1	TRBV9	CASTGVGDNEQFF
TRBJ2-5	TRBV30	CAWSGTSGKRETQYF
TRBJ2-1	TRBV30	CAWSVGLVLGNEQFF
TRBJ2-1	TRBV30	CAWSMGPEYEQFF
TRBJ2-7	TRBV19	CASSTLGGSYEQYF
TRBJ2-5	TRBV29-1	CSVEGDRGIETQYF
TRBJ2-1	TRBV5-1	CASSRGLAESYNEQFF
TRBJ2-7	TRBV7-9	CASSTGLAGVYEQYF
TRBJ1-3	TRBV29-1	CSAIKPSGTGNTIYF
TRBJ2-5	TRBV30	CAWIGRTTQYF
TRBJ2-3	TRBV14	CASSQSLVTDTQYF
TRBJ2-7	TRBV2	CASLRREGPYEQYF
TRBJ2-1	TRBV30	CAWSVQGTAFPYNEQFF
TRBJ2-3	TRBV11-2	CASSPSASTDTQYF
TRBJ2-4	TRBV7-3	CASSGTSGSENIQYF
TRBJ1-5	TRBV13	CASSSRPGWPQHF
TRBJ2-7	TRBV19	CASRRTSGNYEQYF
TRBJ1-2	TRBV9	CASSVEPGDVRGYTF
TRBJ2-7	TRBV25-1	CASSGPDRGDEQYF
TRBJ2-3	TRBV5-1	CASSPSAGSDTQYF
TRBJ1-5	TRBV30	CAWSVQGPVGTQHF
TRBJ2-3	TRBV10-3	CAISVGSDTQYF
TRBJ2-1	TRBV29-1	CSATSAYNEQFF
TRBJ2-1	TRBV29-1	CSALGGYNEQFF
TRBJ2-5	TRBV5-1	CASSLGSGETQYF
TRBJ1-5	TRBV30	CAWRDSSNQPQHF
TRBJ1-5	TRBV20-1	CSARRGQPQHF
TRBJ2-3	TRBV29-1	CSVVFSGWTHTDTQYF
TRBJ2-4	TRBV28	CASTGLAKNIQYF
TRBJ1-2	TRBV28	CASSVPGPYGYTF
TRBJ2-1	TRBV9	CATGRTGNEQFF
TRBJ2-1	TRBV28	CASSGLGEQFF